The 20 T cell receptor beta chains below all came from one sample that was sequenced in a study of metastatic and nonmetastatic thyroid tumors. Until they underwent thyroid surgery, no patient had received any treatment. TCRdb re-clonotyped the PCR reads through MiXCR. In the table there are fewer than 40,000 clones, under 30% of which are singletons. Sequenced input: blood. These TCRs come from a female donor with papillary thyroid cancer or a benign thyroid nodule (not recorded which). Some clones in this sample may be carry-over from other donors' samples.

By share, this clone ranks as medium-sized. The CDR3 sequence is CASITAPGEGANVLTF. The CDR3 nucleotides read TGTGCCAGCATCACCGCCCCCGGGGAGGGGGCCAACGTCCTGACTTTC. V gene TRBV11-1 combines with J gene TRBJ2-6; perhaps TRBD2 as D (5 bases). V was clipped by 7 bases and J by 4 bases, with 17 bases between them. CDR1 is SGHAT, CDR2 FQDESV, per germline (reference sequence). The CDR3 totals 16 residues.

This clone is labeled large (0.1 to 1%). Relative to the germline gene, one junction end is altered; a read error may explain this. The chain recombines TRBV7-7 with TRBJ1-2; 9 bases align to TRBD1. The germline V gene encodes CDR1 SSHAT and CDR2 FNYEAQ (reference sequence). This CDR3 spans 15 amino acids. Here the CDR3 DNA reads TGTGCTAGCAGCTTTATTACAGGGGGCAACTATGGCTACACCTTC. This sequence encodes CASSFITGGNYGYTF.

J is TRBJ2-2 and V is TRBV28; 8 bases map to TRBD1. The germline CDR1 and CDR2 sequences are MDHEN and SYDVKM. This CDR3 is 16 amino acids long. Trimming removed 4 bases from V and 7 bases from J; junction bases left unmatched: 11. Written as DNA, the CDR3 is TGTGCCAGCAGTTCGCTCCAAACCGACAGGGGCGGGGAGCTGTTTTTT. Its protein is CASSSLQTDRGGELFF.

This clone was seen at least ten times. This chain uses TRBV4-1 with TRBJ2-5; unclear D gene. Trimming cost V 1 base and J 7 bases, with 16 bases left between them. Germline lookup yields CDR1 MGHRA and CDR2 YSYEKL. This CDR3 has 15 residues. In nucleotides, the CDR3 is TGCGCCAGCAGCCAAGGTCGACTTTGGAGTGGGACCCAGTACTTC. This codes for CASSQGRLWSGTQYF.

This clone was seen ten or more times. The chain recombines TRBV20-1 with TRBJ1-5; 7 bases align to TRBD1. The CDR3 covers 15 residues. Germline V gene sequence: CDR1 DFQATT, CDR2 SNEGSKA (reference sequence). V dropped 3 bases and J dropped 0; count of bases not matched to a gene: 5. CDR3 in amino acids: CSARAQGDSNQPQHF. The CDR3 DNA sequence: TGCAGTGCTAGGGCTCAGGGGGATAGCAATCAGCCCCAGCATTTT.

This clone has just a few counts. V gene TRBV27 combines with J gene TRBJ2-7, with a possible D match to TRBD2 (6 bases). The V end lost 3 bases, the J end lost 3 bases, and 18 bases lay between the germline ends. The V gene's germline CDR1 is MNHEY and CDR2 SMNVEV (reference sequence). There are 16 residues in the CDR3. The CDR3 DNA sequence: TGTGCCAGCAGTTTTTCTGGGGGGTCACCGGACTACGAGCAGTACTTC. It yields the protein CASSFSGGSPDYEQYF.

This clone has at least ten counts. The chain recombines TRBV7-3 with TRBJ2-7; 7 nucleotides match TRBD2. The CDR3 spans 15 residues. V was clipped by 5 bases and J by 4 bases; unmatched bases: 11. Germline V CDR1 and CDR2: SGHTA, FQGTGA. As DNA, the CDR3 is TGTGCCAGCAGCCCAGGGTACGGGAGGTTATACGAGCAGTACTTC. This sequence encodes CASSPGYGRLYEQYF.

This clone was counted ten times or more. One end of the junction fails to match germline, which may point to a read error. V usage is TRBV7-7 and J usage is TRBJ2-5; tentative D call: TRBD1 (6 bases). Per the germline V gene, CDR1 is SSHAT and CDR2 is FNYEAQ (reference sequence). There are 15 residues in the CDR3. The CDR3 here is CASSLGTRGGETQYF. The CDR3 region has the DNA TGTGCTAGCAGCTTGGGGACACGCGGCGGGGAGACCCAGTACTTC.

This clone was observed a few times. A read error may be the cause here, since a much bigger clone is one base away. J is TRBJ1-4 and V is TRBV6-1; 7 nucleotides line up with TRBD1. CDR3 size: 18 residues. Looked up from germline, CDR1 is MNHNS and CDR2 is SASEGT. The CDR3 DNA reads as TGTGCCAGCAGTGAAGCTAACAGGGGAGGGAAAACTAATGAAGAACTGTTTTTT. Translating it yields CASSEANRGGKTNEELFF.

This clone was counted only a few times. This chain joins TRBV24-1 and TRBJ2-7; the match to TRBD1 covers 10 bases. V lost 3 bases and J lost 4; bases outside the gene matches: 5. The CDR3 totals 15 residues. Germline loops: CDR1 KGHDR, CDR2 SFDVKD. CDR3 protein: CATSDHRTGGYEQYF. The CDR3 DNA sequence: TGTGCCACCAGTGATCACCGGACAGGGGGGTACGAGCAGTACTTC.

This clone has only one observation. The V and J genes are TRBV7-2 and TRBJ1-2, with D tentatively TRBD1 (5 bases). Germline lookup yields CDR1 SGHTA and CDR2 FQGNSA. Trimming pared 5 bases from V and 10 bases from J, leaving 17 bases between. The CDR3 extends over 13 amino acids. The CDR3 DNA reads TGTGCCAGCAGCGTGGACGGCGGCAGGGCCTACACCTTC. Translated: CASSVDGGRAYTF.

This rearrangement joins TRBV11-3 to TRBJ1-1; D is ambiguous. The CDR3 runs to 12 residues. Trimming left V 4 bases short and J 7 bases short, with 10 bases between. The germline CDR1 and CDR2 sequences are SGHNT and YENEEA. The CDR3 sequence is CASSSSGVEAFF. CDR3 DNA sequence: TGTGCCAGCAGCTCGAGTGGCGTTGAAGCTTTCTTT.

In this sample, this clone turned up a few times. V usage is TRBV6-1 and J usage is TRBJ2-7, with a possible D match to TRBD2 (6 bases). CDR1 MNHNS and CDR2 SASEGT come from the germline V gene. Trimming stripped 5 bases from V and 6 bases from J, with 20 bases between. The CDR3 consists of 15 residues. CDR3 loop: CASSPWSLGTGEQYF. CDR3 DNA sequence: TGTGCCAGCAGTCCTTGGTCCCTGGGGACTGGCGAGCAGTACTTC.

The chain recombines TRBV11-2 with TRBJ2-1, with a possible D match to TRBD2 (5 bases). The CDR3 is made up of 11 amino acids. The ends were cut back, 7 bases at V and 8 bases at J, with 9 bases in the middle. The germline gives CDR1 SGHAT, CDR2 FQNNGV. Written as DNA, the CDR3 is TGTGCCAGCAAGGACTGGGATGAGCAGTTCTTC. The encoded protein is CASKDWDEQFF.

This clone appeared a few times. The rearrangement joins TRBV24-1 to TRBJ2-3; TRBD2 agrees at 10 bases. The CDR3 runs 16 residues. Germline lookup yields CDR1 KGHDR and CDR2 SFDVKD. V trimming: 4 bases; J trimming: 0 bases; junction bases outside the gene matches: 3. The CDR3: CATSDPLAGSTDTQYF. The CDR3 DNA is TGTGCCACCAGTGACCCACTAGCGGGGAGCACAGATACGCAGTATTTT.

The CDR3 DNA is TGTGCCACACAGACTCCTAACTATGGCTACACCTTC. Amino acid sequence: CATQTPNYGYTF. The chain joins TRBV6-1 to TRBJ1-2, with unresolved D. V lost 10 bases and J 0 bases, leaving 9 bases between the germline ends. CDR3 length equals 12 residues. Germline lookup yields CDR1 MNHNS and CDR2 SASEGT.

This clone has only a few counts. V gene TRBV6-1 combines with J gene TRBJ2-1; TRBD2 matches at 7 bases. The V segment lost 7 bases and the J segment 7 bases; nucleotides outside the gene matches: 7. CDR1 MNHNS and CDR2 SASEGT come from the germline V gene. The CDR3 consists of 13 residues. Here the CDR3 reads CASTGGGLNEQFF. The CDR3 nucleotides read TGTGCCAGCACGGGGGGAGGACTAAATGAGCAGTTCTTC.

This clone is categorized as medium-sized. The DNA of the CDR3 is TGTGCCAGCAGTTTAACCGGGGGCAATTCACCCCTCCACTTT. This gives the protein CASSLTGGNSPLHF. This rearrangement joins TRBV27 to TRBJ1-6; tentative D call: TRBD1 (6 bases). The CDR3 spans 14 residues. CDR1 is MNHEY and CDR2 is SMNVEV in the germline V gene (reference sequence). The V end lost 2 bases, the J end lost 7 bases, and 9 bases lay between the germline ends.

Ten or more counts support this clone. The V and J genes are TRBV5-1 and TRBJ1-1; 7 bases line up with TRBD1. The CDR3 runs to 14 residues. Germline loops: CDR1 SGHRS, CDR2 YFSETQ. With V trimmed by 4 bases and J by 0 bases, 3 bases remained unmatched. The CDR3 here is CASSQGQVNTEAFF. CDR3 DNA sequence: TGCGCCAGCAGCCAAGGACAGGTGAACACTGAAGCTTTCTTT.

The CDR3 reads CASSQSPPTYEQYF. For the CDR3, the DNA is TGCGCCAGCAGCCAGAGTCCCCCAACCTACGAGCAGTACTTC. The chain uses TRBV5-1 and TRBJ2-7; no firm D call. Germline V gene lookup returns CDR1 SGHRS and CDR2 YFSETQ. The CDR3 runs to 14 residues. Trimming removed 4 bases at V and 2 bases at J, with 13 bases between.